This is a list of T cell receptor beta chains from one sample in a study of T cell changes during pregnancy in multiple sclerosis. Sequenced by immunoSEQ multiplex PCR; TCRdb stores in-frame clones only, minus some. The sample contains 100,000 or so clones, almost 95% of which appear only once. This specimen was peripheral blood, taken before pregnancy. Receptor source: a female donor with multiple sclerosis, enrolled in a pregnancy study. Both conserved end residues are part of each CDR3. Fields, in order: CDR3 protein, J gene, V gene, clone size. Clone size is stated in some rows and not others, as once, few, many or a class when expanded.

CDR3 protein: CASSSVNTEAFF
J gene: TRBJ1-1
V gene: TRBV27
clone size: -

CDR3 protein: CASSTGFEQYF
J gene: TRBJ2-7
V gene: TRBV6-6
clone size: -

CDR3 protein: CASNYDSDQFF
J gene: TRBJ2-1
V gene: TRBV7-9
clone size: -

CDR3 protein: CSVGKGETQYF
J gene: TRBJ2-5
V gene: TRBV29-1
clone size: -

CDR3 protein: CASSLSLDREAYGYTF
J gene: TRBJ1-2
V gene: TRBV7-2
clone size: -

CDR3 protein: CASSATPGLAGDNEQFF
J gene: TRBJ2-1
V gene: TRBV9
clone size: -

CDR3 protein: CASSQSAGASYEQYF
J gene: TRBJ2-7
V gene: TRBV7-2
clone size: -

CDR3 protein: CASSQDPLVTYNEQFF
J gene: TRBJ2-1
V gene: TRBV4-2
clone size: once

CDR3 protein: CAWNFGGSYEQYF
J gene: TRBJ2-7
V gene: TRBV30
clone size: -

CDR3 protein: CASSPGQVDYGYTF
J gene: TRBJ1-2
V gene: TRBV7-9
clone size: -

CDR3 protein: CASRPTSGRAHEQYF
J gene: TRBJ2-7
V gene: TRBV7-8
clone size: -

CDR3 protein: CASIRTGGSGEQYF
J gene: TRBJ2-7
V gene: TRBV2
clone size: -

CDR3 protein: CASSPRTGGAYEQYF
J gene: TRBJ2-7
V gene: TRBV18
clone size: -

CDR3 protein: CASSQEVRGGQYSGNTIYF
J gene: TRBJ1-3
V gene: TRBV4-1
clone size: -

CDR3 protein: CASSGGGRKGNQPQHF
J gene: TRBJ1-5
V gene: TRBV5-8
clone size: -

CDR3 protein: CASRGLAGGYNEQFF
J gene: TRBJ2-1
V gene: TRBV2
clone size: -

CDR3 protein: CASRSGEWDTDTQYF
J gene: TRBJ2-3
V gene: TRBV9
clone size: -

CDR3 protein: CASSIWVGEDNEQFF
J gene: TRBJ2-1
V gene: TRBV19
clone size: -

CDR3 protein: CASTPGRGGLNTEAFF
J gene: TRBJ1-1
V gene: TRBV27
clone size: once

CDR3 protein: CASSGSGSPHNEQFF
J gene: TRBJ2-1
V gene: TRBV6-5
clone size: -

CDR3 protein: CASSPKDGRGTDTQYF
J gene: TRBJ2-3
V gene: TRBV5-1
clone size: -

CDR3 protein: CASSQITGANSYEQYF
J gene: TRBJ2-7
V gene: TRBV13
clone size: -

CDR3 protein: CASSVGVSGSEEQYF
J gene: TRBJ2-7
V gene: TRBV9
clone size: -

CDR3 protein: CASSQGGTGNTIYF
J gene: TRBJ1-3
V gene: TRBV28
clone size: -

CDR3 protein: CASSAGQGGTGELFF
J gene: TRBJ2-2
V gene: TRBV9
clone size: -